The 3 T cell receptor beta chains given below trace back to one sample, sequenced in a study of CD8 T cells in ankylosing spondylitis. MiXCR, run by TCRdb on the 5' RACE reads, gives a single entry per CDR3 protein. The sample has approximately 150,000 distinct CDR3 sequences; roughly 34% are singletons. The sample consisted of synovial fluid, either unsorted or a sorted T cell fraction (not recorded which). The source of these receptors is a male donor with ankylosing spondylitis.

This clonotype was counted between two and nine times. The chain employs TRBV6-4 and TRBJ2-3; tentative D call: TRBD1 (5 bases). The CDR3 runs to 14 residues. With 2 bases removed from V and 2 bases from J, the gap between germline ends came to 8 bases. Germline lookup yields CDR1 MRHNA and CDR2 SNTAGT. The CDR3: CASSDRGHTDTQYF. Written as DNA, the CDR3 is TGTGCCAGCAGTGACAGGGGCCACACAGATACGCAGTATTTT.

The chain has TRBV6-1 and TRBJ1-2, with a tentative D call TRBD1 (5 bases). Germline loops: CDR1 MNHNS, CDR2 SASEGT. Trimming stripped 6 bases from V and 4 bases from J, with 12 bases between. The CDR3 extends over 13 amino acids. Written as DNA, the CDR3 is TGTGCCAGCAGAGAACAGGCCGTCTATGGCTACACCTTC. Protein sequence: CASREQAVYGYTF.

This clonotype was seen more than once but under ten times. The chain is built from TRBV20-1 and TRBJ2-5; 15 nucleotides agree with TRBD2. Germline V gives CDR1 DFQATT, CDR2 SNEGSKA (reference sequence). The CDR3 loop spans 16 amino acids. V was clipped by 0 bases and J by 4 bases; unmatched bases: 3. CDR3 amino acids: CSARDPGLAGGETQYF. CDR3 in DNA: TGCAGTGCTAGAGACCCGGGACTAGCGGGAGGAGAGACCCAGTACTTC.